The clone carrying this TCR beta chain came up many times. The antigen remains undetermined. The sample is drawn from a study of blood T cells in healthy people across ages. Study in general: The template switching approach captured approximately one barcoded beta molecule for every two T cells. Points from the study as a whole: Age showed a roughly linear inverse relationship with TCR beta diversity per million T cells.

Germline CDR1 is SGHAT and CDR2 is FQDESV (reference sequence). The CDR3 has 15 residues. V dropped 7 bases and J dropped 6 bases, with 22 bases sitting between them. Alongside a J-beta primer mix, a sample-barcoded 5' primer served in a second PCR lasting roughly 7 to 11 cycles. There were at least 3 million CDR3-containing paired-end reads obtained from each sample. TCRdb ran MiXCR on the 5' RACE reads and lists one entry per CDR3 protein. The sample shows 750,000 to 1,000,000 distinct CDR3 sequences, about 27% of them seen only once. Separately, the same data were catalogued under a study of T cells of mothers and their children. That work contributes: Nine systemically healthy Caucasian donors: three mothers, six children.

The specimen sequenced was blood. The chain links TRBV11-1 to TRBJ2-7, with D perhaps matching TRBD1 or TRBD2 (6 bases each). The clonotype comes from a woman in her forties in good health. The chain's CDR3 is CASTIGGGTSSEQYF. The CDR3 region has the DNA TGTGCCAGCACCATCGGGGGCGGAACCTCGTCCGAGCAGTACTTC.